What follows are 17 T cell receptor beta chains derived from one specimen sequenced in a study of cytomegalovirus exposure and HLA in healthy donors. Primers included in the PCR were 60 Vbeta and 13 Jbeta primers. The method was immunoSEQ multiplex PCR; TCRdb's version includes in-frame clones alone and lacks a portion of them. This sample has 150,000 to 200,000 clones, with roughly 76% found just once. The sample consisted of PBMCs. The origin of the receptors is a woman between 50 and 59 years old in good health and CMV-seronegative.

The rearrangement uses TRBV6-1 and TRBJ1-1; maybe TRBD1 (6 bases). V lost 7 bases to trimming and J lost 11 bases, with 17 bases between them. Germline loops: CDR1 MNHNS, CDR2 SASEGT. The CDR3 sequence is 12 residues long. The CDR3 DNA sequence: TGTGCCAGCAAAAACCCGGGGGGCGCGGCTTTCTTT. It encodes CASKNPGGAAFF.

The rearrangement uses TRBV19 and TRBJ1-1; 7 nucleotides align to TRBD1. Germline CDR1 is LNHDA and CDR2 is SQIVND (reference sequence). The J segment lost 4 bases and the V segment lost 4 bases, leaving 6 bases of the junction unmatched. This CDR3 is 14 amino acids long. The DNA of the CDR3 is TGTGCCAGTAGTACGAGGGGGCCGGGCACTGAAGCTTTCTTT. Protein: CASSTRGPGTEAFF.

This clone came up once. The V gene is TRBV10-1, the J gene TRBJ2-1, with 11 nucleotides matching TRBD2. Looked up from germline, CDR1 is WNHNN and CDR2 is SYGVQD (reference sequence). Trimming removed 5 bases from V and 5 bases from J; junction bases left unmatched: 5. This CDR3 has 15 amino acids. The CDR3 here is CASSRTSGYDNEQFF. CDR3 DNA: TGCGCCAGCAGTCGGACTAGCGGGTACGACAATGAGCAGTTCTTC.

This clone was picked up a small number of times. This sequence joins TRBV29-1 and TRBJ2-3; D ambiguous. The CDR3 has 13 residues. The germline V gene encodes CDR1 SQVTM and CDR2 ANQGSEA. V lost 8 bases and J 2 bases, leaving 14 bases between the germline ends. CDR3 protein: CSSKRGNTDTQYF. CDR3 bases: TGCAGCTCGAAGAGAGGAAACACAGATACGCAGTATTTT.

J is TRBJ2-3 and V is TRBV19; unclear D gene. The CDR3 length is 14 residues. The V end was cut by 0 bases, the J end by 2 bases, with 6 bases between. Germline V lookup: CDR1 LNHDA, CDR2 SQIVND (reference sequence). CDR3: CASSIEGYTDTQYF. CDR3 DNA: TGTGCCAGTAGTATAGAGGGCTACACAGATACGCAGTATTTT.

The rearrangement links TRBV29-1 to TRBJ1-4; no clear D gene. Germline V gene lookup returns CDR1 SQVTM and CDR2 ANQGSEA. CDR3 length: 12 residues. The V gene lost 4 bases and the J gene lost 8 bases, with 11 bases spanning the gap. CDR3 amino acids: CSVGKTQEKLFF. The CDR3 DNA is TGCAGCGTTGGAAAGACTCAAGAAAAACTGTTTTTT.

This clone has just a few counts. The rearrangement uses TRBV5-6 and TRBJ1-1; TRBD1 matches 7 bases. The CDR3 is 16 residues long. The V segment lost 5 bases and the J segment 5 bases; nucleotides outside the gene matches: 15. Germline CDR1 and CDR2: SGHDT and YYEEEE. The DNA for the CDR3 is TGTGCCAGCAGTTGGGACCAGGGGGGCGCGGGGACTGAAGCTTTCTTT. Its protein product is CASSWDQGGAGTEAFF.

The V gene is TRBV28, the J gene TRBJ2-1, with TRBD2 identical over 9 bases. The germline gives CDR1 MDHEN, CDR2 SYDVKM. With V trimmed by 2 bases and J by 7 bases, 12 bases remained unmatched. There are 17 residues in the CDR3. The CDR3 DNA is TGTGCCAGCAGTTTACCTTCTAGCGGGGTGGTGGGAAATGAGCAGTTCTTC. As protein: CASSLPSSGVVGNEQFF.

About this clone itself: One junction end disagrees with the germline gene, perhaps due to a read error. The CDR3 region is CAWSVAGTGLRF. The CDR3, as DNA: TGTGCCTGGAGTGTAGCGGGGACAGGGTTGCGCTTC. This chain connects TRBV30 to TRBJ2-7; the match to TRBD1 covers 9 bases. The CDR3 totals 12 residues. Per the germline V gene, CDR1 is GTSNPN and CDR2 is SVGIG (reference sequence).

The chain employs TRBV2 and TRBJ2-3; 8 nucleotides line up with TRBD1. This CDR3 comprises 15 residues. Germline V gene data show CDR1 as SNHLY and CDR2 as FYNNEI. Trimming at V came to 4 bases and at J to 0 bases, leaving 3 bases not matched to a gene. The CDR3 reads CASSGTGISTDTQYF. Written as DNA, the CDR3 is TGTGCCAGCAGTGGGACAGGGATTAGCACAGATACGCAGTATTTT.

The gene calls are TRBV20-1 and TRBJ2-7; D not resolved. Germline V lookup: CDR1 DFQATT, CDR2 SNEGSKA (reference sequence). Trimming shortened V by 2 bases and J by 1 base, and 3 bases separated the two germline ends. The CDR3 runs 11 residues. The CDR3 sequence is CSARPSYEQYF. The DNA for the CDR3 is TGCAGTGCTAGACCATCCTACGAGCAGTACTTC.

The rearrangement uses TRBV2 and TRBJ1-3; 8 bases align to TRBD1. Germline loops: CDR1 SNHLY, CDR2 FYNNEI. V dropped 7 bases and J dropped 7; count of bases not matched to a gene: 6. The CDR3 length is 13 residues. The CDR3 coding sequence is TGTGCCAGCATCGACAGGGGAGGGAACACCATATATTTT. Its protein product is CASIDRGGNTIYF.

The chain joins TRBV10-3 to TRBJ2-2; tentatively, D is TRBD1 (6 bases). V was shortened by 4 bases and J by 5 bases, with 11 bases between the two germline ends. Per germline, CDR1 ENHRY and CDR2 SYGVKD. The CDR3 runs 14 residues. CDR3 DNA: TGTGCCATCAGTGGTCAGGGGAGTACCGGGGAGCTGTTTTTT. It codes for CAISGQGSTGELFF.

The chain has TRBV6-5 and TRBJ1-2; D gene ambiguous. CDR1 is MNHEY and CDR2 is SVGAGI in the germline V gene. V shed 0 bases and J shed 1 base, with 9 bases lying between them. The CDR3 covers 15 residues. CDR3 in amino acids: CASSYSMNSNYGYTF. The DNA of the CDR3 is TGTGCCAGCAGTTACTCTATGAACAGTAACTATGGCTACACCTTC.

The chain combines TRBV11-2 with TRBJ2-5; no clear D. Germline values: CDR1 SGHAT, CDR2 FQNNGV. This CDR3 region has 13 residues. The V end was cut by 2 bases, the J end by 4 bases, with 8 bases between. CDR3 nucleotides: TGTGCCAGCAGCTTACCCGACACAGAGACCCAGTACTTC. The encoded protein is CASSLPDTETQYF. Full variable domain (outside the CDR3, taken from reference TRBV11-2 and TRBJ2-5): EAGVAQSPRYKIIEKRQSVAFWCNPISGHATLYWYQQILGQGPKLLIQFQNNGVVDDSQLPKDRFSAERLKGVDSTLKIQPAKLEDSAVYLCASSLPDTETQYFGPGTRLLVL.

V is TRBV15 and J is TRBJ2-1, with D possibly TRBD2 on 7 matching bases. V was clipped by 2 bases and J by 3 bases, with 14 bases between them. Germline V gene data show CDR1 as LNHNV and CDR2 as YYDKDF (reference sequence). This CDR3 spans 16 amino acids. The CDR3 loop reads CATSRPGGASYNEQFF. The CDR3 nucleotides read TGTGCCACCAGCAGACCTGGGGGGGCGAGCTACAATGAGCAGTTCTTC.

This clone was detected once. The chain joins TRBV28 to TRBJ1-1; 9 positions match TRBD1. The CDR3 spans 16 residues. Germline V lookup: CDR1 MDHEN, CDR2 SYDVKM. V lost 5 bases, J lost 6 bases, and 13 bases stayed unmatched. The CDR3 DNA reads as TGTGCCAGCAGTGATCCGACAGGGGGACTGAGGGCTGAAGCTTTCTTT. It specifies CASSDPTGGLRAEAFF.